The text below deals with one TCR beta chain. Many counts were recorded for this clonotype. Its antigen target is currently unknown. No per-base quality is available; no much larger clone lies one base away. To prepare the library, PCR was applied. Sequencing used an Illumina HiSeq 2500. TCR libraries were prepared with molecular barcoding, using unique molecular identifiers to normalize TCRbeta repertoire quantification. TCRdb's own reprocessing of the public reads used fastp at Q25 and MiXCR and kept productive beta chains. Each CDR3 protein appears once, grouped with its most common genes and DNA. Here the sample has approximately 50,000 distinct CDR3 sequences; around 56% occur a single time. Together, the top ten hold less than 45% of the sample. This sample was included in a study of T-cell reconstitution after alpha-beta-depleted transplantation in children (dated by TCRdb to the mid-2010s). A note on the overall study: Using TCR repertoire profiling, the study followed T-cell immune reconstitution in a quantitative way in children after TCRalphabeta/CD19-depleted allogeneic hematopoietic cell transplantation.

What the treatment or condition label conveys for this sample: allogeneic hematopoietic cell transplantation with graft depleted of TCRalphabeta T cells and CD19 B cells. The transplant recipients were children given TCRalphabeta/CD19-depleted allogeneic hematopoietic cell grafts. Overall study results and their limits: Over the following months the frequencies of hyperexpanded clones went down, and after one year T-cell counts and TCRbeta diversity were mostly credited to newly produced T cells. The apparently early recovery of alphabetaT-cell counts about two months after transplant reportedly depended on only several hundred rapidly expanded clones that came from non-depleted graft cells. The high TCRbeta diversity at day 60 in some patients was ascribed to recipient T cells and intrathymic progenitors that had survived conditioning.

Material: peripheral blood, obtained before TCRalphabeta/CD19-depleted stem cell transplant. The origin of this receptor is a boy under two years old with SCID, due to receive a stem cell transplant.

The bases read TGTGCCAGCAGCTCCGTTGGGGGACAGGGACCTGAAGCTTTCTTT. This gives the protein CASSSVGGQGPEAFF. The chain uses TRBV5-5 and TRBJ1-1; a stretch of 9 junction bases matches TRBD1. The CDR3 runs 15 amino acids, cysteine and phenylalanine included. CDR3 DNA only is kept here, 45 bases in frame from base 1. Via the germline V gene (reference sequence), CDR1 is SGHKS and CDR2 YYEKEE. V ends up 3 bases short and J 6 bases short, with an unmatched junction base count of 9.